The text below deals with one T cell receptor beta chain. The target of this receptor is not known. The record has no base qualities; no much larger clone is one base away. The data derive from a study of shared clonotypes between healthy human individuals (dated by TCRdb to about 2020). Regarding the research as a whole: The cohort comprised a couple of women and three men aged 18 to 49 years. To increase sequencing depth and limit assay-specific biases, TCR repertoire library preparation and sequencing were carried out by different laboratories using diverse techniques. The study deeply sequenced blood TCR repertoires of about 5 healthy adults to estimate repertoire size and the extent of clonotype sharing between individuals. Per donor, leukapheresis produced somewhere between about 0.94 and 9.5 billion PBMCs. For each donor, three plates each were used for CD4 naive and CD4 memory, two plates were used for CD8 naive, and one plate was used for CD8 memory.

CD8 naive samples consisted of CD45RO-negative cells that were positively selected for CCR7, yielding a CD45RA+CCR7+ population without TemRA cells. Healthy HIV-negative adults with no recently reported acute infections or vaccinations were included as donors. All donors were Caucasian adults living in Nashville, Tennessee, USA. Blood was obtained by leukapheresis, after which PBMCs were separated by Ficoll-Histopaque density gradient centrifugation and cryopreserved in liquid nitrogen vapor phase. Analytical flow cytometry was used to check the purity and quantity of each magnetically sorted T cell population. Genomic DNA was isolated from every sorted fraction and measured by UV absorbance on a Nanodrop 2000c. TCR CDR3 regions were amplified from genomic DNA by multiplex PCR using the deep immunoSEQ assay. Extracted genomic DNA from each cell subset was distributed evenly across all wells of several immunoSEQ 96-well plates, and each plate was treated as a replicate. Each replicate PCR for sorted subsets received about 0.2 ug genomic DNA, equal to about 30,000 T cell genomes. The purified libraries were quantified using a Qubit 3.0 fluorometer, sized with a Bioanalyzer 2100, and then quantified again using the KAPA Library Quantification kit. Each immunoSEQ 96-well plate was sequenced on its own single-read 150-cycle Illumina NextSeq 550 flow cell. Turning to the authors' computational methods: Because the immunoSEQ output held only junctional sequences and lacked quality scores, the filtering could not match the filtering applied to full-length reads. Sequences were annotated with PyIR, a Python wrapper for IgBLAST v1.9, using IMGT germline references to assign V/J genes and CDR3. Any read was removed if the V/J assignment was weak (E-value above 1e-6), the CDR3 was missing, or the read contained stop codons, out-of-frame junctions, or ambiguous translated residues. A V3J clonotype was defined by an identical inferred V gene, J gene, and CDR3 amino acid sequence. To compute the percentage overlap between repertoires, the number of shared unique clonotypes was divided by the size of the smaller repertoire. Richness of each repertoire was evaluated using RTK rarefaction, the Chao1 estimator, and Recon v2.1 estimates of unobserved clonotypes. Generation probabilities for all TCRbeta clonotypes obtained by the gDNA method from a handful of donors were computed using OLGA. TCRdb's version of the immuneACCESS table is confined to in-frame rearrangements and falls short of the full clone set. An unresolved V gene accounts for under half of the shortfall where checked; the remainder is of unknown origin. Clone size and V and J calls were adopted from that table, with D and trimming inferred from the DNA. The sample profile shows approximately 840,000 clones; about 96% of them were found once. Roughly 0.23% of the sample is taken by the ten largest.

The junction carries 14 bases between V and J, which are trimmed by 3 bases and 2 bases respectively. CDR1 and CDR2 were assigned from the germline V gene (reference sequence) as LNHNV and YYDKDF. The CDR3 covers 15 residues, taking in both the cysteine and the phenylalanine. Left in the record is the CDR3 DNA by itself, 45 bases read in frame from the first base. On the study overall, not on this receptor specifically: The small number of donors limited the genetic and exposure-history diversity represented. Higher generation probabilities were observed for clonotypes shared by all four sorted-subset donors than for non-shared clonotypes. Incomplete sequencing was indicated by rarefaction of sorted-subset datasets, despite the large sequencing depth. Sampling was restricted to blood, and TCR repertoires in tissues likely differ from the TCR repertoires found in blood. Sharing across a few donors was observed for about 5% of naive CD4, over 3% of naive CD8, 2.3% of memory CD4, and less than 0.45% of memory CD8 clonotypes. Larger estimated clonotype richness was generally found for naive subsets than for memory subsets. Based on pairwise subsampling, the degree of clonotype sharing among donors was expected to be affected by sequencing depth.

The chain uses TRBV15 and TRBJ2-7, with TRBD1 perhaps the D gene, on 5 matching bases. Sequenced input: naive CD8+ T cells sorted from blood. The cell subset or site label on this specimen signifies: CD45RA+CCR7+. This receptor was obtained from a man in his thirties or forties in good health. The nucleotides read TGTGCCACCAGCAGTGTTCGGACAAGAACCTACGAGCAGTACTTC. Translated, it reads CATSSVRTRTYEQYF.